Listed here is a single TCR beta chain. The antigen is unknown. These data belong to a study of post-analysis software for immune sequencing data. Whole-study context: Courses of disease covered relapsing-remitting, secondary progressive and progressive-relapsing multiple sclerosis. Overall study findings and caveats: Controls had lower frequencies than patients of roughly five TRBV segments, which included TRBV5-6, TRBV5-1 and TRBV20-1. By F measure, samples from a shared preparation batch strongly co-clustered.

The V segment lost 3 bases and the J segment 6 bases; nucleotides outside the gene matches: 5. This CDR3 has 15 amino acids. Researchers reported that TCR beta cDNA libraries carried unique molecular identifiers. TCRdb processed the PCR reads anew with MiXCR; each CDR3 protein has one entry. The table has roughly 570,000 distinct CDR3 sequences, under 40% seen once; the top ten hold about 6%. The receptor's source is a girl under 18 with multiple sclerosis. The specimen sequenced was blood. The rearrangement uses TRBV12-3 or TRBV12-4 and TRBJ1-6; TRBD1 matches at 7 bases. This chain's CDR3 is CASSLRGQANSPLHF. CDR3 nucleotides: TGTGCCAGCAGTTTGAGGGGGCAGGCTAATTCACCCCTCCACTTT.